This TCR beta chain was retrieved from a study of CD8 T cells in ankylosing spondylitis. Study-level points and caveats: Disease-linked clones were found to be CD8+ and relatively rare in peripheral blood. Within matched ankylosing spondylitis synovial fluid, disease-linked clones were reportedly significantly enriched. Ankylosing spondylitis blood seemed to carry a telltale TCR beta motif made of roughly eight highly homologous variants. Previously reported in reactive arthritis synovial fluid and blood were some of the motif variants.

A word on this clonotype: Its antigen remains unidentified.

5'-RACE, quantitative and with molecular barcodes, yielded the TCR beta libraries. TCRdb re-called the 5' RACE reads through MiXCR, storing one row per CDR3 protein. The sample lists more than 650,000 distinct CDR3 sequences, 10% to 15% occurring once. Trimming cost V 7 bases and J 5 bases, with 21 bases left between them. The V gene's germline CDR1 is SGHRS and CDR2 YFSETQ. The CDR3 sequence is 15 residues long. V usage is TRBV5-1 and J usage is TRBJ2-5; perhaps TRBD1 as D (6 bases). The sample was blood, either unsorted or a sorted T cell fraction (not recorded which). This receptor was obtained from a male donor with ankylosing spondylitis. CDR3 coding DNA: TGCGCCAGCGATCGGGGAGCGGAGAGGGGGGAGACCCAGTACTTC. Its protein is CASDRGAERGETQYF.